This entry describes one T cell receptor beta chain. Its antigen is not identified. The sample originates from a study of T cell responses to AZD1222 COVID-19 vaccine. Study results and limitations: At study baseline, merely six AZD1222 recipients were seropositive. The reported proportion of spike-specific TCRs targeting unmutated variant regions was nearly half. Spike regions recognized by vaccine-associated CD4 TCRs spanned the protein, led by 160-218 and 743-854. It should be noted that donors were predominantly white British and more often female, and clonal diversity was possibly underestimated.

Clones were sequenced by immunoSEQ multiplex PCR, and TCRdb holds only the in-frame ones, with some missing. The sample yields 150,000 to 200,000 clones, around 93% seen once. Sequencing used peripheral blood, obtained on day 0 of AZD1222 vaccination. This TCR derives from an adult in good health.

As DNA, the CDR3 is TGTGCCAGCAGTCCCCGACAGGGGGCCTATGGCTACACCTTC. Its protein is CASSPRQGAYGYTF. The V call is TRBV27, the J call TRBJ1-2; 10 bases map to TRBD1. The V gene end was trimmed by 5 bases and the J gene end by 4 bases; junction bases not matched to a gene: 4. Germline values: CDR1 MNHEY, CDR2 SMNVEV (reference sequence). The CDR3 length is 14 residues.